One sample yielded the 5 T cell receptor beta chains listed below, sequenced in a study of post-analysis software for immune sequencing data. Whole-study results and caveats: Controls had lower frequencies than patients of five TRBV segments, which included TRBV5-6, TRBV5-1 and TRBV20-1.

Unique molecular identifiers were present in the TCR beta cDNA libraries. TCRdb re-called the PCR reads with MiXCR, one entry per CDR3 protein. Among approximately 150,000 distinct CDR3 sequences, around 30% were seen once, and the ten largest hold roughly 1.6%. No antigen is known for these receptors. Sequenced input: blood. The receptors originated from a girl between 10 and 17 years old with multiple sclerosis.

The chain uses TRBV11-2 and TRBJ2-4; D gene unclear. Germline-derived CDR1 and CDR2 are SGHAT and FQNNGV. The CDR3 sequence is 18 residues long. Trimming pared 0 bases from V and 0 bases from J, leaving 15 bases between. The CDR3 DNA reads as TGTGCCAGCAGCTTAGATATCCAGATTTCCATAGCCAAAAACATTCAGTACTTC. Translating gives CASSLDIQISIAKNIQYF. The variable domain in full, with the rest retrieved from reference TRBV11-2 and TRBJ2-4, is EAGVAQSPRYKIIEKRQSVAFWCNPISGHATLYWYQQILGQGPKLLIQFQNNGVVDDSQLPKDRFSAERLKGVDSTLKIQPAKLEDSAVYLCASSLDIQISIAKNIQYFGAGTRLSVL.

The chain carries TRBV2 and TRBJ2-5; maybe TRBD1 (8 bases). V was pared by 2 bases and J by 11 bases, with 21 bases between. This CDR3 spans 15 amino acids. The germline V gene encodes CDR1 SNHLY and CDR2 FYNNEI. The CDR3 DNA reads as TGTGCCAGCAGTGAAAACAGGGGGGGACGTTTAGAGCAGTACTTC. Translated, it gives CASSENRGGRLEQYF.

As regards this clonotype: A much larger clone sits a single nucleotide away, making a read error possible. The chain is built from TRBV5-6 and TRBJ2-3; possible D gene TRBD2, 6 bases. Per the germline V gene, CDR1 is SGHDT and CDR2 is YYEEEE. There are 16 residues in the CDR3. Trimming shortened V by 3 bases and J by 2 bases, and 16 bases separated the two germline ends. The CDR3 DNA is TGTGCCAGCAGCTCGGCCGGGGAGGATAACACAGATACGCAGTATTTT. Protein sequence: CASSSAGEDNTDTQYF.

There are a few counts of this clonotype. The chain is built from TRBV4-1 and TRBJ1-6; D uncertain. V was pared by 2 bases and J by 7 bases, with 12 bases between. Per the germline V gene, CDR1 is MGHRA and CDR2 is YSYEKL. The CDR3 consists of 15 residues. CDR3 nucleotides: TGCGCCAGCAGCCAATCCCCCGGCGGGAATTCACCCCTCCACTTT. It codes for CASSQSPGGNSPLHF.

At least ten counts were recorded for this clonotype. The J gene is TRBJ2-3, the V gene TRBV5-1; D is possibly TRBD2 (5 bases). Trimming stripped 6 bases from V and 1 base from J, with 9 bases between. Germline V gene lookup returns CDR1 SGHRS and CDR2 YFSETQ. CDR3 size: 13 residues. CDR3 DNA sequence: TGCGCCAGCAATGACGGGGGCACAGATACGCAGTATTTT. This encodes CASNDGGTDTQYF.